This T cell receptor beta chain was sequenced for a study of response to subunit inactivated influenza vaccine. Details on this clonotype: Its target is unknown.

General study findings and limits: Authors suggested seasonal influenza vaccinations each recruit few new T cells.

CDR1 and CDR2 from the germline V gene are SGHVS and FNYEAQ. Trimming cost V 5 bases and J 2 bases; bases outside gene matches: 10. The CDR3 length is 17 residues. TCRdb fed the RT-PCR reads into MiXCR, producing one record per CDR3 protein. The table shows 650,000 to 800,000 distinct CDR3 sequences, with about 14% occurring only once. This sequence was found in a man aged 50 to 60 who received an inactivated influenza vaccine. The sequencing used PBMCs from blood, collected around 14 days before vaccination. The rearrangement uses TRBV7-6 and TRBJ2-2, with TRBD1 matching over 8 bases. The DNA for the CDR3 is TGTGCCAGCAGCGGAGGGGAGGACAGGGTTAACACCGGGGAGCTGTTTTTT. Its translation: CASSGGEDRVNTGELFF. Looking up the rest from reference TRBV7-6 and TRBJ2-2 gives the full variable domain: GAGVSQSPRYKVTKRGQDVALRCDPISGHVSLYWYRQALGQGPEFLTYFNYEAQQDKSGLPNDRFSAERPEGSISTLTIQRTEQRDSAMYRCASSGGEDRVNTGELFFGEGSRLTVL.